The rows below give T cell receptor beta chains drawn from one sample of a study of T cell responses to AZD1222 COVID-19 vaccine. TCRdb's table, derived via immunoSEQ multiplex PCR, lists solely in-frame clones and lacks some. The table lists 54,000 or so clones, approximately 88% of them singletons. This sample comprised peripheral blood, obtained on day 0 of AZD1222 vaccination. Source of these receptors: an adult in good health. Both conserved end residues are part of each CDR3. The order of the fields is CDR3 length, clone size, D gene, V gene, J gene, CDR3 protein, CDR3 DNA. D genes are given only for firm matches. Rows give clone size only sometimes, using once, few, many, or a class for an expanded clone.

CDR3 length: 16; clone size: -; D gene: TRBD1; V gene: TRBV27; J gene: TRBJ1-5; CDR3 protein: CASSGPGQGSNQPQHF; CDR3 DNA: TGTGCCAGCAGTGGTCCGGGACAGGGAAGCAATCAGCCCCAGCATTTT
CDR3 length: 10; clone size: -; D gene: -; V gene: TRBV20-1; J gene: TRBJ2-1; CDR3 protein: CSASGVVGFF; CDR3 DNA: TGCAGTGCTAGTGGCGTTGTAGGGTTCTTC
CDR3 length: 16; clone size: once; D gene: -; V gene: TRBV15; J gene: TRBJ2-3; CDR3 protein: CATSRVVGTNTDTQYF; CDR3 DNA: TGTGCCACCAGCAGAGTGGTAGGGACAAACACAGATACGCAGTATTTT
CDR3 length: 13; clone size: few; D gene: -; V gene: TRBV19; J gene: TRBJ1-5; CDR3 protein: CASSITYNQPQHF; CDR3 DNA: TGTGCCAGTAGTATCACCTACAATCAGCCCCAGCATTTT
CDR3 length: 13; clone size: -; D gene: -; V gene: TRBV12-3/TRBV12-4; J gene: TRBJ1-1; CDR3 protein: CASRDITNTEAFF; CDR3 DNA: TGTGCCAGCAGGGACATTACGAACACTGAAGCTTTCTTT
CDR3 length: 14; clone size: few; D gene: -; V gene: TRBV28; J gene: TRBJ1-1; CDR3 protein: CASSRGGSNTEAFF; CDR3 DNA: TGTGCCAGCAGTCGGGGAGGGAGCAACACTGAAGCTTTCTTT
CDR3 length: 15; clone size: -; D gene: TRBD1; V gene: TRBV9; J gene: TRBJ2-7; CDR3 protein: CASSRGQGSSYEQYF; CDR3 DNA: TGTGCCAGCAGCCGAGGACAGGGTAGCTCCTACGAGCAGTACTTC
CDR3 length: 15; clone size: -; D gene: TRBD2; V gene: TRBV27; J gene: TRBJ2-5; CDR3 protein: CASSLSRLAGETQYF; CDR3 DNA: TGTGCCAGCAGTTTATCCCGACTAGCAGGAGAGACCCAGTACTTC
CDR3 length: 13; clone size: -; D gene: -; V gene: TRBV27; J gene: TRBJ1-2; CDR3 protein: CASSSFLMDGYTF; CDR3 DNA: TGTGCCAGCAGTTCCTTCCTTATGGACGGCTACACCTTC
CDR3 length: 14; clone size: -; D gene: TRBD2; V gene: TRBV5-1; J gene: TRBJ2-3; CDR3 protein: CATRSGAYTDTQYF; CDR3 DNA: TGCGCCACCCGTAGCGGGGCCTACACAGATACGCAGTATTTT
CDR3 length: 16; clone size: -; D gene: TRBD2; V gene: TRBV11-2; J gene: TRBJ2-1; CDR3 protein: CASSAAGTSGRYEQFF; CDR3 DNA: TGTGCCAGCAGCGCCGCTGGGACTAGCGGGAGATATGAGCAGTTCTTC
CDR3 length: 18; clone size: -; D gene: -; V gene: TRBV24-1; J gene: TRBJ2-2; CDR3 protein: CATSDLPKTGSNTGELFF; CDR3 DNA: TGTGCCACCAGTGATTTACCTAAAACCGGGTCAAACACCGGGGAGCTGTTTTTT
CDR3 length: 15; clone size: -; D gene: -; V gene: TRBV27; J gene: TRBJ2-1; CDR3 protein: CARKNTSWRSNEQFF; CDR3 DNA: TGTGCCAGAAAAAACACTAGCTGGCGAAGCAATGAGCAGTTCTTC
CDR3 length: 15; clone size: -; D gene: -; V gene: TRBV25-1; J gene: TRBJ2-7; CDR3 protein: CASSEPAGSAYEQYF; CDR3 DNA: TGTGCCAGCAGTGAACCTGCAGGGTCTGCCTACGAGCAGTACTTC
CDR3 length: 15; clone size: -; D gene: -; V gene: TRBV11-2; J gene: TRBJ2-3; CDR3 protein: CASSPSSLVTDTQYF; CDR3 DNA: TGTGCCAGCAGTCCTAGCTCTCTGGTCACAGATACGCAGTATTTT
CDR3 length: 16; clone size: -; D gene: -; V gene: TRBV9; J gene: TRBJ2-5; CDR3 protein: CASSVGGGPGQETQYF; CDR3 DNA: TGTGCCAGCAGCGTAGGTGGGGGGCCAGGCCAAGAGACCCAGTACTTC